The next 16 T cell receptor beta chains were all read from a single sample in a study of T cell changes during pregnancy in multiple sclerosis. Generated by immunoSEQ multiplex PCR, the TCRdb table keeps only in-frame clones and is missing some. The data hold 35,000 to 55,000 clones, with around 92% observed a single time. Sequenced sample: peripheral blood. These receptors all come from a female donor with multiple sclerosis, enrolled in a pregnancy study.

This chain links TRBV25-1 with TRBJ2-7; TRBD1 aligns across 7 bases. The V segment lost 9 bases and the J segment 6 bases; nucleotides outside the gene matches: 11. The CDR3 runs 13 residues. Germline V gives CDR1 MGHDK, CDR2 SYGVNS. CDR3 protein: CASLRSGGSEQYF. The CDR3 DNA sequence: TGTGCCAGTTTACGATCAGGGGGAAGCGAGCAGTACTTC.

The rearrangement uses TRBV11-2 and TRBJ2-1; D ambiguous. The CDR3 totals 15 residues. Trimming took 7 bases from V and 0 from J, leaving 13 bases between them. Germline lookup yields CDR1 SGHAT and CDR2 FQNNGV. This chain's CDR3 is CASTSLAASYNEQFF. Here the CDR3 DNA reads TGTGCCAGCACCTCCCTCGCGGCCTCCTACAATGAGCAGTTCTTC.

This clone was seen only once. The chain carries TRBV5-4 and TRBJ2-3; 13 positions match TRBD2. The CDR3 sequence is 15 residues long. Per the germline V gene, CDR1 is SGHNT and CDR2 is YYREEE (reference sequence). V shed 0 bases and J 10 bases; nucleotides not matched to a gene: 5. This chain's CDR3 is CASSLELAGGPPQYF. The CDR3 DNA sequence: TGTGCCAGCAGCTTGGAACTAGCGGGAGGGCCACCGCAGTATTTT.

This chain connects TRBV5-4 to TRBJ2-7, with 8 bases that match TRBD2. The CDR3 runs to 13 residues. The germline V gene encodes CDR1 SGHNT and CDR2 YYREEE (reference sequence). The J segment lost 6 bases and the V segment lost 5 bases, leaving 7 bases of the junction unmatched. CDR3 nucleotides: TGTGCCAGCAGTCCAGCGGGGGCGGGCGAGCAGTACTTC. Translation: CASSPAGAGEQYF.

This chain links TRBV5-1 with TRBJ1-2, with 9 bases lining up with TRBD1. Germline loops: CDR1 SGHRS, CDR2 YFSETQ. The CDR3 is 15 residues long. Germline trimming cut 4 bases from V and 5 bases from J; bases unmatched to any gene: 9. CDR3 in amino acids: CASSEGGTGSYGYTF. The CDR3 DNA reads TGCGCCAGCAGCGAGGGCGGGACAGGGTCATATGGCTACACCTTC.

The chain carries TRBV30 and TRBJ2-2, with 14 bases lining up with TRBD2. The germline CDR1 and CDR2 sequences are GTSNPN and SVGIG (reference sequence). J was trimmed by 5 bases and V by 1 base; bases with no gene match: 15. The length of the CDR3 is 20 residues. The CDR3 loop is CAWSGLPTGTSGSRTGELFF. CDR3 DNA: TGTGCCTGGAGTGGCCTCCCGACCGGGACTAGCGGGAGTCGAACCGGGGAGCTGTTTTTT.

This chain connects TRBV5-6 to TRBJ2-3; 8 bases fit TRBD1. CDR1 and CDR2 from the germline V gene are SGHDT and YYEEEE. The CDR3 runs to 16 residues. The trim removed 2 bases at V and 5 bases at J, leaving 10 bases unmatched. The CDR3 here is CASSLGRQGALDTQYF. In nucleotides, the CDR3 is TGTGCCAGCAGCTTAGGTCGTCAGGGGGCTTTAGATACGCAGTATTTT.

The chain carries TRBV9 and TRBJ2-3, with TRBD2 identical over 12 bases. Per germline, CDR1 SGDLS and CDR2 YYNGEE. V dropped 0 bases and J dropped 8; count of bases not matched to a gene: 13. This CDR3 contains 18 residues. The CDR3 DNA sequence: TGTGCCAGCAGCGTAGCGGCTAGCGGGAGGGCCCGGGGTGGTACGCAGTATTTT. This sequence encodes CASSVAASGRARGGTQYF.

The V gene is TRBV5-4, the J gene TRBJ2-1, with 11 nucleotides matching TRBD1. V gave up 0 bases and J gave up 5 bases; unmatched junction bases: 4. The CDR3 is 16 amino acids. Germline values: CDR1 SGHNT, CDR2 YYREEE (reference sequence). CDR3 nucleotides: TGTGCCAGCAGCTTGGGGGACAGGGGGGTTCACAATGAGCAGTTCTTC. It encodes CASSLGDRGVHNEQFF.

J is TRBJ1-5 and V is TRBV7-9; no firm D call. The V and J ends lost 4 bases and 0 bases respectively, with 7 bases between them. The germline V gene encodes CDR1 SEHNR and CDR2 FQNEAQ (reference sequence). The CDR3 contains 14 residues. CDR3 sequence reads: CASSSVNSNQPQHF. The CDR3 DNA reads as TGTGCCAGCAGCTCAGTTAATAGCAATCAGCCCCAGCATTTT. Complete variable domain (other parts from reference TRBV7-9 and TRBJ1-5): DTGVSQNPRHKITKRGQNVTFRCDPISEHNRLYWYRQTLGQGPEFLTYFQNEAQLEKSRLLSDRFSAERPKGSFSTLEIQRTEQGDSAMYLCASSSVNSNQPQHFGDGTRLSIL.

V is TRBV7-9 and J is TRBJ2-3; possibly TRBD1 for D (6 bases). Germline loops: CDR1 SEHNR, CDR2 FQNEAQ (reference sequence). The CDR3 is made up of 15 amino acids. The V gene lost 5 bases and the J gene lost 0 bases, with 12 bases spanning the gap. CDR3 bases: TGTGCCAGCAGCATCTTACAGGGTAGCACAGATACGCAGTATTTT. This encodes CASSILQGSTDTQYF.

A single count supports this clone. The rearrangement joins TRBV11-2 to TRBJ1-2; weak D call: TRBD1 (5 bases). Germline V gene lookup returns CDR1 SGHAT and CDR2 FQNNGV. Trimming took 4 bases from V and 2 from J, leaving 8 bases between them. The length of the CDR3 is 13 residues. The DNA for the CDR3 is TGTGCCAGCAGCTCGACAGCGAACTATGGCTACACCTTC. It encodes CASSSTANYGYTF. Supplemented by reference TRBV11-2 and TRBJ1-2, the full variable domain reads EAGVAQSPRYKIIEKRQSVAFWCNPISGHATLYWYQQILGQGPKLLIQFQNNGVVDDSQLPKDRFSAERLKGVDSTLKIQPAKLEDSAVYLCASSSTANYGYTFGSGTRLTVV.

J is TRBJ2-5 and V is TRBV4-3; D not certain. Germline V gene sequence: CDR1 LGHNA, CDR2 YSLEER. This CDR3 region has 14 residues. With 1 base removed from V and 2 bases from J, the gap between germline ends came to 8 bases. This chain's CDR3 is CASSQGRTQETQYF. The CDR3 coding sequence is TGCGCCAGCAGCCAAGGTCGGACGCAAGAGACCCAGTACTTC.

This chain's CDR3 is CASSLQGANTEAFF. The CDR3 region has the DNA TGCGCCAGCAGCTTACAGGGGGCGAACACTGAAGCTTTCTTT. This chain links TRBV5-1 with TRBJ1-1, with 9 bases lining up with TRBD1. The CDR3 is 14 residues long. Germline CDR1 SGHRS, CDR2 YFSETQ. V was pared by 2 bases and J by 1 base, with 0 bases of the junction left unmatched.

A single count supports this clone. This chain joins TRBV4-2 and TRBJ1-2; no definite D call. This CDR3 has 15 amino acids. Germline assignment: CDR1 LGHNA and CDR2 YNFKEQ. Between the trimmed V and J ends, which lost 0 bases and 3 bases, there was a span of 11 bases. Written as DNA, the CDR3 is TGTGCCAGCAGCCAAGATTTGTCAGACCACTATGGCTACACCTTC. Its translation is CASSQDLSDHYGYTF.

This clone was counted between two and nine times. The rearrangement links TRBV7-3 to TRBJ2-7; weak D call: TRBD1 (5 bases). The CDR3 is 12 residues long. Trimming left V 2 bases short and J 6 bases short, with 8 bases between. Germline values: CDR1 SGHTA, CDR2 FQGTGA. The DNA for the CDR3 is TGTGCCAGCAGCTTACTTGGGGCCGAGCAGTACTTC. It translates to CASSLLGAEQYF.